This TCR beta chain was captured by sequencing in a study of T cell responses to AZD1222 COVID-19 vaccine. The wider study: Pooling was applied to second doses at about 4 or about 12 weeks.

Libraries were prepared by immunoSEQ multiplex PCR; TCRdb keeps only in-frame clonotypes and omits some of them. There are about 150,000 clones in the sample; 80% to 95% occur only once, and 1.6% lies in the top ten. Note on this clone: Its antigen is unknown.

Broader study findings: Two AZD1222 doses significantly raised spike-specific TCR breadth and depth over controls. After the peak T cell response, and only then, were repertoires sampled. Clonal diversity may have been underestimated, and the donors were mostly white British, with more females than males.

This clonotype originated in an adult in good health. Sequenced material: peripheral blood, taken on day 0 of AZD1222 vaccination.

CDR3: CASSYQGTTGELFF. The CDR3 DNA reads TGTGCCAGCAGTTATCAGGGAACCACCGGGGAGCTGTTTTTT. The chain is built from TRBV6-2 or TRBV6-3 and TRBJ2-2; D may be TRBD1 (5 bases). The CDR3 spans 14 residues. Between the trimmed V and J ends, which lost 3 bases and 4 bases, there was a span of 9 bases. Germline CDR1 reads MNHEY; CDR2 reads SVGEGT.